This T cell receptor beta chain came from a study of early T cells in non-severe SARS-CoV-2 infection. Study results and limitations: Sequences matched to VDJdb favored anti-spike CD8 responses, while private and CD4 specificities were missed.

CDR3 length equals 15 residues. CDR1 is LGHNA and CDR2 is YSLEER in the germline V gene. J lost 5 bases, V lost 0 bases, and 5 bases had no gene match. To note about this clonotype: Antigen: not known.

TCRdb re-derived calls from the 5' RACE reads in MiXCR, one entry per CDR3 protein. The sample gives some 96,000 distinct CDR3 sequences, 15% of which show up once; 5.5% to 7% is in the top ten. This rearrangement joins TRBV4-3 to TRBJ2-7; 9 nucleotides line up with TRBD2. This receptor was taken from an adult who was a healthcare worker with PCR-confirmed SARS-CoV-2 infection or an uninfected control (not recorded which). Sequences were obtained from whole blood. CDR3 sequence reads: CASSQDTGLANEQYF. CDR3 nucleotide sequence: TGCGCCAGCAGCCAAGATACCGGACTAGCGAACGAGCAGTACTTC.